This T cell receptor (beta chain) is drawn from a study of blood T cell repertoires in COVID-19. Background on the study: T cells, B-cell-depleted T cells, or PBMCs supplied cDNA or gDNA.

Germline V gene data show CDR1 as SGHRS and CDR2 as YFSETQ. V shed 5 bases and J shed 5 bases, with 13 bases lying between them. The CDR3 consists of 14 residues. Study processing details: For nucleated cells, counts were estimated from reference gene primer amplification. The data were produced by immunoSEQ multiplex PCR, yet TCRdb's version contains in-frame clones alone and is incomplete. The V and J calls and clone size come from that table; D and trimming were worked out from the DNA. The sample lists about 160,000 clones, around 87% occurring once. The chain links TRBV5-1 to TRBJ2-2, with a tentative D call TRBD2 (6 bases). This TCR came from a man older than 75 with acute or convalescent COVID-19. Material for sequencing was peripheral blood. CDR3 sequence: CASRATSRTGELFF. CDR3 nucleotides: TGCGCCAGCAGGGCGACTAGTCGAACCGGGGAGCTGTTTTTT.